This T cell receptor beta chain comes out of a study of breast tumors, draining lymph nodes, adjacent tissues. TCRdb called the multiplex PCR reads again in MiXCR, with one record for every CDR3 protein. The table lists 65,000 to 80,000 distinct CDR3 sequences, about 21% of them singletons. This clonotype was counted ten times or more. What it binds is not known. This CDR3 spans 14 amino acids. V was clipped by 6 bases and J by 6 bases, with 18 bases between them. Germline assignment: CDR1 ENHRY and CDR2 SYGVKD. Axillary draining lymph nodes of breast cancer patients supplied the node samples. General observations from the study: Luminal-like breast cancer showed significantly higher tumor–nontumor repertoire similarity than basal-like.

The specimen sequenced was axillary lymph node tissue. This clonotype originated in a female donor with breast cancer. Some clones in this sample may be carry-over from other donors' samples. This chain joins TRBV10-3 and TRBJ2-7; possibly TRBD2 for D (5 bases). In DNA form, the CDR3 reads TGTGCCATCAGCGGCTCCGTTACCGCGGGCGAGCAGTACTTC. As protein: CAISGSVTAGEQYF.